This T cell receptor beta chain originates from a study of cytomegalovirus exposure and HLA in healthy donors. J was trimmed by 2 bases and V by 5 bases; bases with no gene match: 1. Germline values: CDR1 MNHNY, CDR2 SVGAGI (reference sequence). The CDR3 is made up of 13 amino acids. With 60 Vbeta and 13 Jbeta primers, the PCR was carried out. The protocol was immunoSEQ multiplex PCR, while the TCRdb copy is restricted to in-frame clones and leaves out a portion. Among 110,000 to 150,000 clones, 75% to 80% were seen once, and the ten largest hold approximately 1.5%. This chain joins TRBV6-6 and TRBJ2-7; 9 positions agree with TRBD2. This receptor was identified in a woman aged 25-40 years in good health and CMV-seronegative. Sequencing was done on a sample of PBMCs. In DNA, the CDR3 is TGTGCCAGCAGTCTAGCGGGGACCTACGAGCAGTACTTC. Translated: CASSLAGTYEQYF.